Below, one T cell receptor (beta chain) is given with its context. This sample stems from a study of T cell responses to AZD1222 COVID-19 vaccine. CDR3 size: 13 residues. Trimming took 6 bases from V and 4 from J, leaving 11 bases between them. Produced via immunoSEQ multiplex PCR; TCRdb's table is partial and in-frame only. The sample lists 140,000 or so clones; roughly 92% were seen once. The chain recombines TRBV12-3 or TRBV12-4 with TRBJ2-3, with D possibly called TRBD1 or TRBD2 (5 bases each). The sequenced sample was peripheral blood, obtained on day 0 of AZD1222 vaccination. The receptor comes from an adult in good health. The CDR3, as DNA: TGTGCCAGCAGCCTCGGGGCCCCAGATACGCAGTATTTT. Protein product: CASSLGAPDTQYF.